Following are 2 T cell receptor beta chains from one sample sequenced in a study of T cell changes during pregnancy in multiple sclerosis. The table came from immunoSEQ multiplex PCR; TCRdb's copy has only in-frame clones and leaves some out. This sample has about 71,000 clones; approximately 92% occur once, and the top ten carry about 1.2%. The sample consisted of peripheral blood, taken in the third trimester of pregnancy. The origin of the receptors is a female donor with multiple sclerosis, enrolled in a pregnancy study.

The chain combines TRBV6-1 with TRBJ1-6, with a tentative D call TRBD1 (5 bases). CDR3 length: 16 amino acids. Germline assignment: CDR1 MNHNS and CDR2 SASEGT. Trimming left V 0 bases short and J 7 bases short, with 13 bases between. The CDR3 sequence: CASSEAFDRRNSPLHF. The CDR3 DNA reads as TGTGCCAGCAGTGAAGCCTTTGACAGAAGAAATTCACCCCTCCACTTT.

A single count supports this clone. The rearrangement uses TRBV6-1 and TRBJ2-5; TRBD2 aligns across 8 bases. The germline gives CDR1 MNHNS, CDR2 SASEGT. V gave up 4 bases and J gave up 11 bases; unmatched junction bases: 9. This CDR3 is built from 13 residues. CDR3 loop: CASSAPGGGEQYF. The CDR3 nucleotides are TGTGCCAGCAGTGCCCCGGGAGGGGGGGAGCAGTACTTC.